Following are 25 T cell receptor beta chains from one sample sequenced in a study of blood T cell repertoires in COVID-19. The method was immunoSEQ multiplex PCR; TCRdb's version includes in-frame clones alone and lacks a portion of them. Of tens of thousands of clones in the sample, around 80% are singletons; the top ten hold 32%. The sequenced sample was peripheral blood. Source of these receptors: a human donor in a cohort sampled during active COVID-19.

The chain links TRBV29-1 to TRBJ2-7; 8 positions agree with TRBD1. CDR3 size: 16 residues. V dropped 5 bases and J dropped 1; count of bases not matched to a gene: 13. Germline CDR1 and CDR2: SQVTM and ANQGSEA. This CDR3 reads CSVIWGAGTGSYEQYF. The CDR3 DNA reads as TGCAGCGTTATATGGGGGGCAGGGACAGGTTCCTACGAGCAGTACTTC.

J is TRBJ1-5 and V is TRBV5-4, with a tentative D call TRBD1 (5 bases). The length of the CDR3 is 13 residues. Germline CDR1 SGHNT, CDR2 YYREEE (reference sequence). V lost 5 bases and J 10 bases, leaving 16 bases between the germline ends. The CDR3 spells CASSLEGSGPQHF. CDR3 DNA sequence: TGTGCCAGCAGTCTGGAGGGGTCGGGACCCCAGCATTTT.

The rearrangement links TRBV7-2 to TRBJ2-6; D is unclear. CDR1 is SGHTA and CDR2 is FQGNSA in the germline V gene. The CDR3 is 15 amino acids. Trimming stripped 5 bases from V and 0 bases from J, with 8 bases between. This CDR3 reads CASSQELSGANVLTF. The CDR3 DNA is TGTGCCAGCAGCCAGGAACTCTCTGGGGCCAACGTCCTGACTTTC.

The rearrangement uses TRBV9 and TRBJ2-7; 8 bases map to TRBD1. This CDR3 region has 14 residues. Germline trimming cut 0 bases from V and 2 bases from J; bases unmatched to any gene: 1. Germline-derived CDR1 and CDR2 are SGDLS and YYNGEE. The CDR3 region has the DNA TGTGCCAGCAGCGTAGGGACAGGGACCTACGAGCAGTACTTC. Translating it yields CASSVGTGTYEQYF.

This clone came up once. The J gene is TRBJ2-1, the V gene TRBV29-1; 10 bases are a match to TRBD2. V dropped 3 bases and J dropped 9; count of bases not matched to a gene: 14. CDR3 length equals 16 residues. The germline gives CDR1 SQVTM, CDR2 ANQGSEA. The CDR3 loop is CSVDPRTSGKLGEQFF. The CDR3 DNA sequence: TGCAGCGTTGACCCCCGTACTAGCGGGAAGTTGGGTGAGCAGTTCTTC.

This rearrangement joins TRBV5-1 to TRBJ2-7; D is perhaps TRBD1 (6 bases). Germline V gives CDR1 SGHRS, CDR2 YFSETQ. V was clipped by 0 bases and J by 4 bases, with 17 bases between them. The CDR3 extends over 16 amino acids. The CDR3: CASSLAIVQGSYEQYF. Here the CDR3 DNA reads TGCGCCAGCAGCTTGGCCATTGTCCAGGGGTCATACGAGCAGTACTTC.

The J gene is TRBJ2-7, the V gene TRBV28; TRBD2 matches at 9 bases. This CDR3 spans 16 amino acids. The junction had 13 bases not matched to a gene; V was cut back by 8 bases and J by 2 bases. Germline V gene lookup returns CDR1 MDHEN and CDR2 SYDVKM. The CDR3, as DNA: TGTGCCAGCGCGCTACTATCTAGCGGGATTCCCTACGAGCAGTACTTC. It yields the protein CASALLSSGIPYEQYF. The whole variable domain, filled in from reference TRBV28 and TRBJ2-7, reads DVKVTQSSRYLVKRTGEKVFLECVQDMDHENMFWYRQDPGLGLRLIYFSYDVKMKEKGDIPEGYSVSREKKERFSLILESASTNQTSMYLCASALLSSGIPYEQYFGPGTRLTVT.

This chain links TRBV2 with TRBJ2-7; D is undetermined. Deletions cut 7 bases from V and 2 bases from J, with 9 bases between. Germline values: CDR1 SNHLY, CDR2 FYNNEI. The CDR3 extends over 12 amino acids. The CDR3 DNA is TGTGCCAGCATGGTAGGAGCCTACGAGCAGTACTTC. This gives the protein CASMVGAYEQYF.

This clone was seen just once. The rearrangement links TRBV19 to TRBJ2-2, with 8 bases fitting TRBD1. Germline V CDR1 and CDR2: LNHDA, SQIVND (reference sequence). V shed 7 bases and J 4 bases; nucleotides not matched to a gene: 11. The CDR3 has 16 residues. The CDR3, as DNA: TGTGCCAGTACCTTCGGACAGGGCCAGCTCACCGGGGAGCTGTTTTTT. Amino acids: CASTFGQGQLTGELFF.

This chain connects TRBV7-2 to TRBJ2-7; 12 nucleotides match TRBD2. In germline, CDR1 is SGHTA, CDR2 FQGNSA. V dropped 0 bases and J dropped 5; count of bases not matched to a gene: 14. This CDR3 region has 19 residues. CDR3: CASSLAGTSGPQRPDEQYF. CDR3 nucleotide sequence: TGTGCCAGCAGCTTAGCCGGGACTAGCGGGCCACAAAGACCCGACGAGCAGTACTTC.

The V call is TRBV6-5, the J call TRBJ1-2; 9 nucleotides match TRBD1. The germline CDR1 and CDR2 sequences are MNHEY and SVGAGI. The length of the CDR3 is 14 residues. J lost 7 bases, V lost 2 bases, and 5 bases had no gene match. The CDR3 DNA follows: TGTGCCAGCAGTTACACAGGACAGGGGTCTGGCTACACCTTC. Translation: CASSYTGQGSGYTF.

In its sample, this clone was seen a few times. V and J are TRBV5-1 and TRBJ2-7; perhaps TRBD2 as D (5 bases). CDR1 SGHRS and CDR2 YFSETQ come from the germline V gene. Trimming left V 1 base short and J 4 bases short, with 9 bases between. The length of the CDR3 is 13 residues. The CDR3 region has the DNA TGCGCCAGCAGCTTGCTCCGGGGTTACGAGCAGTACTTC. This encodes CASSLLRGYEQYF.

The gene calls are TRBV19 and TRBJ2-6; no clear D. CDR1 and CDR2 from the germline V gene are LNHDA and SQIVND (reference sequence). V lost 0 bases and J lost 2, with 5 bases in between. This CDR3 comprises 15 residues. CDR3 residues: CASSIDSAGANVLTF. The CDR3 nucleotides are TGTGCCAGTAGTATAGACAGTGCTGGGGCCAACGTCCTGACTTTC. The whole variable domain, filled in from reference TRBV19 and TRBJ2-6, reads DGGITQSPKYLFRKEGQNVTLSCEQNLNHDAMYWYRQDPGQGLRLIYYSQIVNDFQKGDIAEGYSVSREKKESFPLTVTSAQKNPTAFYLCASSIDSAGANVLTFGAGSRLTVL.

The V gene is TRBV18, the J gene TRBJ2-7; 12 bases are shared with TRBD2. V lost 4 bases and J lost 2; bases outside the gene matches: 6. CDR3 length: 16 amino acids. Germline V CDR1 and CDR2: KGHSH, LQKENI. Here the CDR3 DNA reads TGTGCCAGCTCACAGGGACTAGCGGGTGTGGCCTACGAGCAGTACTTC. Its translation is CASSQGLAGVAYEQYF.

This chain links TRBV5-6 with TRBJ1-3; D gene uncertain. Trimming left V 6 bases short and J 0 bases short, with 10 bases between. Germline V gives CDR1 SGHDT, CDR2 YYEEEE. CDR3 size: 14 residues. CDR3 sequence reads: CASTVAVSGNTIYF. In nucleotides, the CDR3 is TGTGCCAGCACCGTGGCCGTCTCTGGAAACACCATATATTTT.

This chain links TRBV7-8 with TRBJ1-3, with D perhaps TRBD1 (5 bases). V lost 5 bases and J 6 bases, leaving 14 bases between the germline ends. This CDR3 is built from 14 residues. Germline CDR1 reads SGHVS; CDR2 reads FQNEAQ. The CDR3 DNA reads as TGTGCCAGCAGCCACCGCCGGGGGGAAAACACCATATATTTT. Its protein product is CASSHRRGENTIYF.

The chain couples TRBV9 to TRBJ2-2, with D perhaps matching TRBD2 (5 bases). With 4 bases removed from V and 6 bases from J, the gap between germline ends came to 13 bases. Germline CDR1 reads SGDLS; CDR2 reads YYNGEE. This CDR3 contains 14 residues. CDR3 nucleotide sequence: TGTGCCAGCAGCCCCCAACGAGGGTCCGGGGAGCTGTTTTTT. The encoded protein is CASSPQRGSGELFF.

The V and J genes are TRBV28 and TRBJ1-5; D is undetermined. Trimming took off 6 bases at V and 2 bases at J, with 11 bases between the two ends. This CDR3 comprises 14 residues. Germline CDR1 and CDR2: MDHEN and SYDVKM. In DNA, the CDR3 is TGTGCCAGCAGCGTAGTACTACGCAATCAGCCCCAGCATTTT. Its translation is CASSVVLRNQPQHF.

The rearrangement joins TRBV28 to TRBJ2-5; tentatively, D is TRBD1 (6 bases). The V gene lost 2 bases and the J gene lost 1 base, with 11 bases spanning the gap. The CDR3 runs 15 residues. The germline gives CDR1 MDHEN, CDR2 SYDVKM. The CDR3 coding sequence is TGTGCCAGCAGTTTAGCCGGGACACTCCAAGAGACCCAGTACTTC. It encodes CASSLAGTLQETQYF.

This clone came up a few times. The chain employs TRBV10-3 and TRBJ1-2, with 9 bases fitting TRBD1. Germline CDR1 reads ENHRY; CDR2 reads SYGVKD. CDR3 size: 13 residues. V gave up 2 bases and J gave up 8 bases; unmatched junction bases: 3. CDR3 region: CAISERTGDGYTF. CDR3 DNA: TGTGCCATCAGTGAGCGGACAGGGGACGGCTACACCTTC.

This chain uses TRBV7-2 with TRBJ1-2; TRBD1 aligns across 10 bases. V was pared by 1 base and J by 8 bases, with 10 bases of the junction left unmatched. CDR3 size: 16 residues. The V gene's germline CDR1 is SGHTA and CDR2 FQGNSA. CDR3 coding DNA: TGTGCCAGCAGCTTAGATTTTACCGGGACAGGGGACGGCTACACCTTC. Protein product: CASSLDFTGTGDGYTF.

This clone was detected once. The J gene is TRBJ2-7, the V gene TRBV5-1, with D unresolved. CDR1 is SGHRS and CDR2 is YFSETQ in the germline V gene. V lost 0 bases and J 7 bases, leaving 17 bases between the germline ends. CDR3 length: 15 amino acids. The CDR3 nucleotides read TGCGCCAGCAGCTTGGAGCAGGCTTTTACGTATGAGCAGTACTTC. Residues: CASSLEQAFTYEQYF. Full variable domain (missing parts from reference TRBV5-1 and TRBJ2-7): KAGVTQTPRYLIKTRGQQVTLSCSPISGHRSVSWYQQTPGQGLQFLFEYFSETQRNKGNFPGRFSGRQFSNSRSEMNVSTLELGDSALYLCASSLEQAFTYEQYFGPGTRLTVT.

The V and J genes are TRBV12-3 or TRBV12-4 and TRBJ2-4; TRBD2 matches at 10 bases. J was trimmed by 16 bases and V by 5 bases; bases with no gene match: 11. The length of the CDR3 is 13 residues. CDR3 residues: CASSPSPSGRGYF. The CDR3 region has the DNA TGTGCCAGCAGTCCCTCACCGAGCGGGAGGGGATACTTC.

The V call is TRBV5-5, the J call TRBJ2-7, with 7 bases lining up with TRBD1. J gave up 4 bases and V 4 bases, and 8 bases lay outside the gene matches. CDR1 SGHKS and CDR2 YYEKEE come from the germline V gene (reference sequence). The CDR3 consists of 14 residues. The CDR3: CASSTFDRAYEQYF. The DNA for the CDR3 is TGTGCCAGCAGCACCTTCGACAGGGCATACGAGCAGTACTTC.

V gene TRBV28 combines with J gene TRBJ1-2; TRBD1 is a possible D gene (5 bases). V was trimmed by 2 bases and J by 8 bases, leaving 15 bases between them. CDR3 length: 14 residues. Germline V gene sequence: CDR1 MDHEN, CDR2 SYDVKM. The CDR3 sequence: CASSLRQGLRGYTF. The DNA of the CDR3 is TGTGCCAGCAGTTTAAGGCAGGGACTACGCGGCTACACCTTC.